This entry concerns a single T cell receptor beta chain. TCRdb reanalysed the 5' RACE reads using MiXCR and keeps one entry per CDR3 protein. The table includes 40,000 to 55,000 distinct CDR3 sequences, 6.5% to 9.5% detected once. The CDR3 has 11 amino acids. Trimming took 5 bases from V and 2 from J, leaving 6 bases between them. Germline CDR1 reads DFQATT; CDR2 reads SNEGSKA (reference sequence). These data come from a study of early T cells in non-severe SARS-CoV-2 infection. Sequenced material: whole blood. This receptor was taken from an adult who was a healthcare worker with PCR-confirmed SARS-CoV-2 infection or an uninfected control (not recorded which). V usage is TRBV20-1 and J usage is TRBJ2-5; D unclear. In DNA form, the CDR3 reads TGCAGTGCTTTGGCGCAAGAGACCCAGTACTTC. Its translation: CSALAQETQYF.